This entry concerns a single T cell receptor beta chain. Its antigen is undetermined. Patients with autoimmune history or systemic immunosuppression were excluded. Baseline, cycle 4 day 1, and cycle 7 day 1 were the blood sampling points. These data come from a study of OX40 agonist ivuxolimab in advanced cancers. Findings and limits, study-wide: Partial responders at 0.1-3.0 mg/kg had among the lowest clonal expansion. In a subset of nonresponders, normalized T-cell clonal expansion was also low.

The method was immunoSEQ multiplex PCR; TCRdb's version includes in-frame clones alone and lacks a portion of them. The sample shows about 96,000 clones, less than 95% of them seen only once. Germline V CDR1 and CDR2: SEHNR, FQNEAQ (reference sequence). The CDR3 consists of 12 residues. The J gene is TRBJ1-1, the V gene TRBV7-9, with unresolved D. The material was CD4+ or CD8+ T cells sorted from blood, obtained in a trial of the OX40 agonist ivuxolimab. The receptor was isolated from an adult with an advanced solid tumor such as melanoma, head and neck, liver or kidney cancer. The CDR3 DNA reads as TGTGCTAGTACGGGGTCCATCACTGAAGCTTTCTTT. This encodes CASTGSITEAFF.